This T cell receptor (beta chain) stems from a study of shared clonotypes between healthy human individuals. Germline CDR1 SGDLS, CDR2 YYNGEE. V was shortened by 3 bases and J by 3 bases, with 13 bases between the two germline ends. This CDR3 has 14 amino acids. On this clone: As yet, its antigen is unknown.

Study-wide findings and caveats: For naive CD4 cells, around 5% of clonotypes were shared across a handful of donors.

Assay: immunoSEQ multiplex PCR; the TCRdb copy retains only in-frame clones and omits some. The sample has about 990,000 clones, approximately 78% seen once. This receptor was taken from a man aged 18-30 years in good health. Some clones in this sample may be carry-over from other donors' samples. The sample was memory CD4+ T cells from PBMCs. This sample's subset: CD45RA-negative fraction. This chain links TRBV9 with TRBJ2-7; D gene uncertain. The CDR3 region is CASSADVADYEQYF. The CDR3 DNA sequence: TGTGCCAGCAGCGCGGACGTCGCTGACTACGAGCAGTACTTC.